These 7 T cell receptor beta chains were all obtained from the same sample, sequenced in a study of vaccination and CD4 T cells after COVID-19. Antigen specificity for these receptors is unknown. The study sequenced cultured CD4+ T cell DNA using the Oncomine TCR Beta short-read assay. MiXCR, applied by TCRdb to the PCR reads, yields one record per CDR3 protein. The repertoire includes fewer than 20,000 distinct CDR3 sequences, roughly 45% of them detected once, and under 8% sits in the top ten. Sample treatment: roughly 10-day PBMC culture with coronavirus spike peptide pools or control peptides (ViraFEST assay). The material was CD4+ T cells from blood, cultured in vitro, obtained after SARS-CoV-2 vaccination. These receptors were obtained from a human donor who had recovered from COVID-19.

This clonotype turned up a few times. The chain has TRBV12-3 or TRBV12-4 and TRBJ1-1; 9 positions agree with TRBD1. V dropped 7 bases and J dropped 1; count of bases not matched to a gene: 1. This CDR3 contains 13 residues. CDR3 residues: CASNRGPNTEAFF. In DNA form, the CDR3 reads TGTGCCAGCAACAGGGGGCCGAACACTGAAGCTTTCTTT.

This chain connects TRBV7-3 to TRBJ2-2, with a tentative D call TRBD1 (5 bases). The CDR3 length is 15 residues. V dropped 2 bases and J dropped 4 bases, with 11 bases sitting between them. Per germline, CDR1 SGHTA and CDR2 FQGTGA. In DNA form, the CDR3 reads TGTGCCAGCAGCTTATCAGGGTCGGCCACCGGGGAGCTGTTTTTT. Translated: CASSLSGSATGELFF.

This clonotype was counted a few times. The gene calls are TRBV20-1 and TRBJ1-5, with TRBD1 matching 9 bases. V shed 4 bases, J shed 0 bases, and the junction held 13 bases outside the gene matches. Germline-derived CDR1 and CDR2 are DFQATT and SNEGSKA (reference sequence). CDR3 length: 18 amino acids. Written as DNA, the CDR3 is TGCAGTGCTACCATGGGACAGGGAGTTCTGGTTAGCAATCAGCCCCAGCATTTT. Its translation is CSATMGQGVLVSNQPQHF.

This clonotype has more than one count but fewer than ten. The J gene is TRBJ2-1, the V gene TRBV19; TRBD2 agrees at 7 bases. Germline V gives CDR1 LNHDA, CDR2 SQIVND (reference sequence). V shed 6 bases, J shed 5 bases, and the junction held 22 bases outside the gene matches. The CDR3 is 19 amino acids. The CDR3 DNA reads TGTGCCAGTAGGCCGCCGGGACTAACGTCGACCGGCTGGGACAATGAGCAGTTCTTC. This codes for CASRPPGLTSTGWDNEQFF.

This clonotype has a handful of counts. The chain couples TRBV19 to TRBJ2-7; D is undetermined. This CDR3 spans 14 amino acids. The V end was cut by 7 bases, the J end by 0 bases, with 13 bases between. Germline CDR1 is LNHDA and CDR2 is SQIVND (reference sequence). The chain's CDR3 is CASTATRSSYEQYF. The CDR3, as DNA: TGTGCCAGTACTGCAACGAGGAGCTCCTACGAGCAGTACTTC.

J is TRBJ1-1 and V is TRBV12-3 or TRBV12-4, with TRBD1 matching over 7 bases. V shed 7 bases, J shed 10 bases, and the junction held 15 bases outside the gene matches. The CDR3 spans 14 residues. The CDR3 bases are TGTGCCAGCACCAAACTCGAGACAGGGCCGTCAGCTTTCTTT. Its translation is CASTKLETGPSAFF.

The chain has TRBV2 and TRBJ1-5; TRBD1 aligns across 9 bases. There are 14 residues in the CDR3. J gave up 2 bases and V 4 bases, and 0 bases lay outside the gene matches. Germline lookup yields CDR1 SNHLY and CDR2 FYNNEI. CDR3: CASSGTGGNQPQHF. The CDR3 nucleotides are TGTGCCAGCAGTGGGACAGGGGGCAATCAGCCCCAGCATTTT. The entire variable domain, with the rest obtained from reference TRBV2 and TRBJ1-5, is as follows: EPEVTQTPSHQVTQMGQEVILRCVPISNHLYFYWYRQILGQKVEFLVSFYNNEISEKSEIFDDQFSVERPDGSNFTLKIRSTKLEDSAMYFCASSGTGGNQPQHFGDGTRLSIL.